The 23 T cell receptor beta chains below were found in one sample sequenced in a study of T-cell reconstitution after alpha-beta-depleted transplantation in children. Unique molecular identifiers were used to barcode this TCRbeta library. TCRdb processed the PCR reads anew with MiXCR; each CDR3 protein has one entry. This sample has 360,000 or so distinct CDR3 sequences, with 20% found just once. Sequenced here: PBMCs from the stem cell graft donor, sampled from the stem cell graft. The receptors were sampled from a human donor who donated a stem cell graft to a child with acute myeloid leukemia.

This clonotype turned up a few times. The CDR3 coding sequence is TGTGCCAGCAGCCCGGGACATTTCACCGGGGAGCTGTTTTTT. Translation gives CASSPGHFTGELFF. The chain combines TRBV7-2 with TRBJ2-2; TRBD1 might be the D (6 bases). Trimming took off 5 bases at V and 4 bases at J, with 11 bases between the two ends. This CDR3 contains 14 residues. Per germline, CDR1 SGHTA and CDR2 FQGNSA.

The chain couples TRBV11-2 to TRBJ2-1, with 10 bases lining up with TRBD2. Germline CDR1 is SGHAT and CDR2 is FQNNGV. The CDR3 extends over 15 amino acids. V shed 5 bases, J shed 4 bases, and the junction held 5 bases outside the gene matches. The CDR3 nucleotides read TGTGCCAGCAGCATCGGACTAGCGGATTACAATGAGCAGTTCTTC. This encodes CASSIGLADYNEQFF.

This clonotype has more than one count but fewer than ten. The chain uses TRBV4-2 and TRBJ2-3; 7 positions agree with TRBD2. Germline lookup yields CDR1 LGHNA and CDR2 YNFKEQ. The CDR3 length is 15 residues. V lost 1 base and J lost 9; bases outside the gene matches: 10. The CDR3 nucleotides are TGTGCCAGCAGCCAAGGGGGGGGGAGCTTTGACACGCAGTATTTT. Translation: CASSQGGGSFDTQYF.

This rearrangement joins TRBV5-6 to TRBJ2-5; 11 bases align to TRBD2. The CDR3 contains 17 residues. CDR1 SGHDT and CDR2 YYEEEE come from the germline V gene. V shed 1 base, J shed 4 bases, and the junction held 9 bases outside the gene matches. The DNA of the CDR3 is TGTGCCAGCAGCTTGTACTTAGCGGGAGGGCCCGGAGAGACCCAGTACTTC. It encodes CASSLYLAGGPGETQYF.

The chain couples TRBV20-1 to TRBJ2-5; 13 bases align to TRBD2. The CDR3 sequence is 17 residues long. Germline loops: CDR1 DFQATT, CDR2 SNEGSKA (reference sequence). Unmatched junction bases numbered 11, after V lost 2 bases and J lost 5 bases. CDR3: CSARTPWTSGRGETQYF. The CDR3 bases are TGCAGTGCTAGAACCCCCTGGACTAGCGGGAGAGGGGAGACCCAGTACTTC.

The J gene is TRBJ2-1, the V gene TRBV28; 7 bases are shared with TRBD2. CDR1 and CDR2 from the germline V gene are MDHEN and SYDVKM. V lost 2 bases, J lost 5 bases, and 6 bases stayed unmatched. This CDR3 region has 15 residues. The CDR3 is CASSLEGGADNEQFF. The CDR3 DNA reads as TGTGCCAGCAGTTTAGAGGGAGGGGCTGACAATGAGCAGTTCTTC.

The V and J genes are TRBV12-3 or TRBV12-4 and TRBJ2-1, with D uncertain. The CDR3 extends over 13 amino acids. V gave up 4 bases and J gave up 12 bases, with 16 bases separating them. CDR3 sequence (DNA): TGTGCCAGCAGTTCCCCCCGGTGGAAGGCGCAGTTCTTC. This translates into CASSSPRWKAQFF.

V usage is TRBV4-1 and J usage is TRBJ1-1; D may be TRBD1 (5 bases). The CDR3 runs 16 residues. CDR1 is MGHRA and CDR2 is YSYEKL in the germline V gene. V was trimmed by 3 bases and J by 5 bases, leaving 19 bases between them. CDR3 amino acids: CASSQGGSGRQTEAFF. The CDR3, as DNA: TGCGCCAGCAGCCAGGGAGGGTCGGGGCGTCAAACTGAAGCTTTCTTT.

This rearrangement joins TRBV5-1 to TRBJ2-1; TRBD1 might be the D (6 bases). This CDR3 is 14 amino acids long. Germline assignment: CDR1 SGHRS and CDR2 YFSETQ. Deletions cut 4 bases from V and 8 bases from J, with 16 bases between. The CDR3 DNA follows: TGCGCCAGCAGCCAGGGGATTTCCGGTGATGAGCAGTTCTTC. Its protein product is CASSQGISGDEQFF.

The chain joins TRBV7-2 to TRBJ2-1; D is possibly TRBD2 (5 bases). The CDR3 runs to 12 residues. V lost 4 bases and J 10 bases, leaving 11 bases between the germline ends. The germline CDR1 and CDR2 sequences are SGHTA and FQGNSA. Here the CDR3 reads CASSSGSKEQFF. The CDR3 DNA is TGTGCCAGCAGCTCGGGGAGTAAGGAGCAGTTCTTC.

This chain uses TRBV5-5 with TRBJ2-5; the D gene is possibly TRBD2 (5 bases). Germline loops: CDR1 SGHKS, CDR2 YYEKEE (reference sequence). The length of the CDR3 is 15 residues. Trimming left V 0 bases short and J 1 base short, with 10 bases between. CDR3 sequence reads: CASSLAGSSQETQYF. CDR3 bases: TGTGCCAGCAGCTTGGCGGGGTCCTCCCAAGAGACCCAGTACTTC.

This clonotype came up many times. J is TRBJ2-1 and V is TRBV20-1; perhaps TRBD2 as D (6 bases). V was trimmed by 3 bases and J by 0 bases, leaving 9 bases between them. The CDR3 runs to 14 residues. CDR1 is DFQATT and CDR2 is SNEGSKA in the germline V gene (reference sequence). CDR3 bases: TGCAGTGCTAGTGGCGGGGACTCCTACAATGAGCAGTTCTTC. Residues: CSASGGDSYNEQFF.

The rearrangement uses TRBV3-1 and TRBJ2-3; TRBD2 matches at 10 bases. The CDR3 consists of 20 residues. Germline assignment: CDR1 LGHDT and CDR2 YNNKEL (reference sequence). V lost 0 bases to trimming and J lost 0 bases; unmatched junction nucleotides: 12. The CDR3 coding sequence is TGTGCCAGCAGCCAAGATCTTAGCGGGAGGACCCATCGGAGCACAGATACGCAGTATTTT. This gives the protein CASSQDLSGRTHRSTDTQYF.

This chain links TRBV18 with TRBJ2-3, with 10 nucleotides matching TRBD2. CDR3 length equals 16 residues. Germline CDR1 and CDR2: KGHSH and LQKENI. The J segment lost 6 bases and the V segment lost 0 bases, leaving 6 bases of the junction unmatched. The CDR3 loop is CASSPPVAGGRDTQYF. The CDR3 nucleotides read TGTGCCAGCTCACCACCGGTAGCGGGAGGCAGGGATACGCAGTATTTT.

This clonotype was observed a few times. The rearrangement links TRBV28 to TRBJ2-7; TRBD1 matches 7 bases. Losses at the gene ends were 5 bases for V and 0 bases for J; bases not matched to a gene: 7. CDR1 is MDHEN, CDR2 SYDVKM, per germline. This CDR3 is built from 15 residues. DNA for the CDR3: TGTGCCAGCAGTACACAGACAGGGATCTCCTACGAGCAGTACTTC. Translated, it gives CASSTQTGISYEQYF.

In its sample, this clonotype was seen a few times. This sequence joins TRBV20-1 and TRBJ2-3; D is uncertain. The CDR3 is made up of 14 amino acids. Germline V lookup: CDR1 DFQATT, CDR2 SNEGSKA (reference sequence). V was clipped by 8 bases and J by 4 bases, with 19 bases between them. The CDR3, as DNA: TGCAGTTCCCCCCTGAGGACCGGCCCAGATACGCAGTATTTT. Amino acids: CSSPLRTGPDTQYF.

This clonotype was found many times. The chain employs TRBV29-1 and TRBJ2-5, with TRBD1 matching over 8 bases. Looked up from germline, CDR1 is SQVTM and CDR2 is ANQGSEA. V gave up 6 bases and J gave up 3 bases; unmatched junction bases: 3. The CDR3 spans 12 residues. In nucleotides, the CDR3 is TGCAGCGTGACAGGGGTAAAAGAGACCCAGTACTTC. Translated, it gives CSVTGVKETQYF.

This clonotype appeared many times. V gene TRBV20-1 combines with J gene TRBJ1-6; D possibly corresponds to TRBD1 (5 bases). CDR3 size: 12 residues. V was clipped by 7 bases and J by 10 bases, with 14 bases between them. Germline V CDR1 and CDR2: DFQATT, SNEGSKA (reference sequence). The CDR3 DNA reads TGCAGTGGTAGGGGATTTGGATCACCCCTCCACTTT. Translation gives CSGRGFGSPLHF.

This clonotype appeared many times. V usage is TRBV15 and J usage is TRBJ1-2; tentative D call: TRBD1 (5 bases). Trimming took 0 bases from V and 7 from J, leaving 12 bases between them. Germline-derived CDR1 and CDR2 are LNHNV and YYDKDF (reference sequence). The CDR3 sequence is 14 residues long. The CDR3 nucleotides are TGTGCCACCAGCAGAGATGCAGGGATTTCTGGCTACACCTTC. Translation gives CATSRDAGISGYTF.

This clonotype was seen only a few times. CDR3 loop: CASRTDRPGETEAFF. The CDR3 DNA reads TGTGCCAGCAGAACAGACAGACCCGGGGAAACTGAAGCTTTCTTT. The rearrangement links TRBV12-3 or TRBV12-4 to TRBJ1-1; TRBD1 might be the D (5 bases). CDR3 size: 15 residues. V dropped 6 bases and J dropped 5 bases, with 19 bases sitting between them.

The CDR3 coding sequence is TGCAGTGCTGGGGACGGTCCGGCGGGAGAGCAGTACTTC. Its protein is CSAGDGPAGEQYF. The V gene is TRBV20-1, the J gene TRBJ2-7; TRBD2 might be the D (6 bases). Germline V gene data show CDR1 as DFQATT and CDR2 as SNEGSKA (reference sequence). The CDR3 extends over 13 amino acids. V was trimmed by 5 bases and J by 7 bases, leaving 18 bases between them.

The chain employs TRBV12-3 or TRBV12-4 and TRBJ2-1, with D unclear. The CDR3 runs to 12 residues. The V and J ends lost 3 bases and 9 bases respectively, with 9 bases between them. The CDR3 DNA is TGTGCCAGCAGTTTGGTAGCACCTGAGCAGTTCTTC. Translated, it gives CASSLVAPEQFF.

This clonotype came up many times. CDR3 protein: CSARDLGNTGELFF. In DNA, the CDR3 is TGCAGTGCTAGAGACCTGGGCAACACCGGGGAGCTGTTTTTT. The V and J genes are TRBV20-1 and TRBJ2-2; the D is unclear. This CDR3 contains 14 residues. The germline CDR1 and CDR2 sequences are DFQATT and SNEGSKA (reference sequence). Deletions cut 0 bases from V and 2 bases from J, with 7 bases between.